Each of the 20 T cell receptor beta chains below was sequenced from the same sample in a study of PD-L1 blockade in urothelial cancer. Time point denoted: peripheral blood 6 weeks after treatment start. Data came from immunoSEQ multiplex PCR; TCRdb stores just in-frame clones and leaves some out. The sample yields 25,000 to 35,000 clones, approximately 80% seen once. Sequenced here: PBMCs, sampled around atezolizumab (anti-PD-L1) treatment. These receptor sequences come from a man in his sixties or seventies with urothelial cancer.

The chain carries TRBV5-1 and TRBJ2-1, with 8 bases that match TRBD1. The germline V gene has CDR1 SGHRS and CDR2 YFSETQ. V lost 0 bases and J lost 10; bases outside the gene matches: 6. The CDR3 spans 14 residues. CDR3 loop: CASSLDSGGGEQFF. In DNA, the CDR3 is TGCGCCAGCAGCTTGGACTCAGGGGGCGGGGAGCAGTTCTTC.

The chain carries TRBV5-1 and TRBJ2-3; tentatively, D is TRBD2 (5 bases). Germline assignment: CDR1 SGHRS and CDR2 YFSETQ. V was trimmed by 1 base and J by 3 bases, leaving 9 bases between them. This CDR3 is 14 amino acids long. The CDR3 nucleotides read TGCGCCAGCAGCTTGACGGGGTTAACAGATACGCAGTATTTT. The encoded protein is CASSLTGLTDTQYF.

Here the CDR3 reads CASSPSTGYGYTF. The CDR3 region has the DNA TGTGCCAGCTCACCATCGACGGGTTATGGCTACACCTTC. V is TRBV18 and J is TRBJ1-2; D is ambiguous. V was shortened by 2 bases and J by 5 bases, with 9 bases between the two germline ends. The CDR3 is made up of 13 amino acids. Germline CDR1 reads KGHSH; CDR2 reads LQKENI. Complete variable domain (other parts from reference TRBV18 and TRBJ1-2): NAGVMQNPRHLVRRRGQEARLRCSPMKGHSHVYWYRQLPEEGLKFMVYLQKENIIDESGMPKERFSAEFPKEGPSILRIQQVVRGDSAAYFCASSPSTGYGYTFGSGTRLTVV.

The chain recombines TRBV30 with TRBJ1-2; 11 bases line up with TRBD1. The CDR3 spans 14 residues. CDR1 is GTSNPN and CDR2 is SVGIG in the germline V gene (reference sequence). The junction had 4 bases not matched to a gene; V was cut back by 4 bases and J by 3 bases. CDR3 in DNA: TGTGCCTGGACTCCGGGACAGGGGGACTATGGCTACACCTTC. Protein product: CAWTPGQGDYGYTF.

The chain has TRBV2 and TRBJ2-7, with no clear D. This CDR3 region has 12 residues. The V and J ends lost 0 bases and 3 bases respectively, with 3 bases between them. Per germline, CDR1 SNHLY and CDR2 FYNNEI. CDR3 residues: CASSEAVYEQYF. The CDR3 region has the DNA TGTGCCAGCAGTGAAGCCGTCTACGAGCAGTACTTC. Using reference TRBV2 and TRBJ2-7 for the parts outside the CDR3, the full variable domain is EPEVTQTPSHQVTQMGQEVILRCVPISNHLYFYWYRQILGQKVEFLVSFYNNEISEKSEIFDDQFSVERPDGSNFTLKIRSTKLEDSAMYFCASSEAVYEQYFGPGTRLTVT.

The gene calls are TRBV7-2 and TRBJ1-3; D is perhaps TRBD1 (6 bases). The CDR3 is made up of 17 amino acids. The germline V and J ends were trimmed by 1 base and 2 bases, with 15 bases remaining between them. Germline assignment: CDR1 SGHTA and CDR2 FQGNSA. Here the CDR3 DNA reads TGTGCCAGCAGCTTAGGCCGAGGGGGGGGGCCTGGAAACACCATATATTTT. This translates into CASSLGRGGGPGNTIYF.

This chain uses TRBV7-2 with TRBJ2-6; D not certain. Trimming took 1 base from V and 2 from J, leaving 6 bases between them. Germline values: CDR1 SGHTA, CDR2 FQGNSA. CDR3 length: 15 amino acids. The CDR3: CASSLGPPGANVLTF. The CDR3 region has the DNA TGTGCCAGCAGCTTAGGGCCGCCTGGGGCCAACGTCCTGACTTTC.

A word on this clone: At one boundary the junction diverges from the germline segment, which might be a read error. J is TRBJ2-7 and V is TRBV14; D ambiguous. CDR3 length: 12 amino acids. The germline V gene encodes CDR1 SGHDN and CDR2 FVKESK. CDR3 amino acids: CASSQDTVRINF. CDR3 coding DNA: TGTGCCAGCAGCCAAGATACAGTCCGGATAAACTTC.

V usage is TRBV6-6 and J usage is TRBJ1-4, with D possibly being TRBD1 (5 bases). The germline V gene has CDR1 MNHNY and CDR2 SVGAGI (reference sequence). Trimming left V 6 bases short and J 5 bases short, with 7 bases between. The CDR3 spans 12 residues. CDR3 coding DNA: TGTGCCAGCAGGCAGGGAAATGAAAAACTGTTTTTT. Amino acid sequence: CASRQGNEKLFF.

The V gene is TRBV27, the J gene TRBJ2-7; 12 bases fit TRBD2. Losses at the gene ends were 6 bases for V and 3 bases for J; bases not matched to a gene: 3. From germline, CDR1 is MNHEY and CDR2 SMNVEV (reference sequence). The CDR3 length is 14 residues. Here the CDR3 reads CASSLAGGIYEQYF. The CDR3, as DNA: TGTGCCAGCAGCCTAGCGGGGGGGATCTACGAGCAGTACTTC.

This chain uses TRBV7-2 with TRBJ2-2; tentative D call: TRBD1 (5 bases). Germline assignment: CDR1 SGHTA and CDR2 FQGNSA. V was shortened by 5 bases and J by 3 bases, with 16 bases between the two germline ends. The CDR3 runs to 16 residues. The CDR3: CASSLSPRTYTGELFF. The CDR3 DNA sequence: TGTGCCAGCAGCCTTTCCCCACGGACATACACCGGGGAGCTGTTTTTT. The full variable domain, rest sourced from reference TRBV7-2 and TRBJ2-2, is GAGVSQSPSNKVTEKGKDVELRCDPISGHTALYWYRQSLGQGLEFLIYFQGNSAPDKSGLPSDRFSAERTGGSVSTLTIQRTQQEDSAVYLCASSLSPRTYTGELFFGEGSRLTVL.

The CDR3, as DNA: TGTGCCAGTAGTGAAGAATACAGGGGGATTGGCTACACCTTC. Amino acid sequence: CASSEEYRGIGYTF. The genes are TRBV19 and TRBJ1-2; 8 bases fit TRBD1. The trim removed 5 bases at V and 7 bases at J, leaving 9 bases unmatched. Germline V gene lookup returns CDR1 LNHDA and CDR2 SQIVND (reference sequence). The CDR3 spans 14 residues.

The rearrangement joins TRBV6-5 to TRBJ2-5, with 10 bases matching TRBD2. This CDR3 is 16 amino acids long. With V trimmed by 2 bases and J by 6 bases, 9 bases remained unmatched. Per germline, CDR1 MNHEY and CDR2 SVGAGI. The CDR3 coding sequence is TGTGCCAGCAGTTACCCGGCTAGCGGGAGTCTGCAGACCCAGTACTTC. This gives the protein CASSYPASGSLQTQYF.

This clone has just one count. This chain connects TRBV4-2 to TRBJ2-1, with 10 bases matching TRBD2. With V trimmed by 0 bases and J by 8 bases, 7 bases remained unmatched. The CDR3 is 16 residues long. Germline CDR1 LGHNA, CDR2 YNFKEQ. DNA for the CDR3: TGTGCCAGCAGCCAAGACCCAGCGGGGGGGTTGGATGAGCAGTTCTTC. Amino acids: CASSQDPAGGLDEQFF.

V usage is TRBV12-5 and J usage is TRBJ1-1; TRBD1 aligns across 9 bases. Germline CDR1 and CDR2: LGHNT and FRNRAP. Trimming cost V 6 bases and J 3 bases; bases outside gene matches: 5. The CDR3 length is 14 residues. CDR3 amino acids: CASGNRGQDTEAFF. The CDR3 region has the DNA TGTGCTAGTGGGAACAGGGGGCAGGACACTGAAGCTTTCTTT.

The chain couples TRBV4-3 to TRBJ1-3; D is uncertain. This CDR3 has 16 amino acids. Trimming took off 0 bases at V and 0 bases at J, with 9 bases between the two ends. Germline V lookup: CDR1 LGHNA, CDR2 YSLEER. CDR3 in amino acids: CASSQDSRVSGNTIYF. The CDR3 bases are TGCGCCAGCAGCCAAGATTCTAGAGTCTCTGGAAACACCATATATTTT.

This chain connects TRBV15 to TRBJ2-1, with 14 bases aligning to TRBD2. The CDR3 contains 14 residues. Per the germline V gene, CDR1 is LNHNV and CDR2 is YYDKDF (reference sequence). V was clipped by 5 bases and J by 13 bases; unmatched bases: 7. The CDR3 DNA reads TGTGCCACCAGCCAAGGACTAGCGGGGGGCCTACAGTTCTTC. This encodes CATSQGLAGGLQFF.

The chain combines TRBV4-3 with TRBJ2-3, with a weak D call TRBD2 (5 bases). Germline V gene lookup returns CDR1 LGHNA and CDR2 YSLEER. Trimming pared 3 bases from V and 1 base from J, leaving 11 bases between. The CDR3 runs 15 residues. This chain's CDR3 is CASSQAGLGTDTQYF. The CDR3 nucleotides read TGCGCCAGCAGCCAGGCTGGACTTGGCACAGATACGCAGTATTTT.

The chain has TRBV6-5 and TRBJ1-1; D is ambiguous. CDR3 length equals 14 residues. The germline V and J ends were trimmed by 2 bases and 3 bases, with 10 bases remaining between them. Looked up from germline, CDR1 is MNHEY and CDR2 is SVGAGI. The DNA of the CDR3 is TGTGCCAGCAGTTACCACCCGAGGGACACTGAAGCTTTCTTT. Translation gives CASSYHPRDTEAFF.

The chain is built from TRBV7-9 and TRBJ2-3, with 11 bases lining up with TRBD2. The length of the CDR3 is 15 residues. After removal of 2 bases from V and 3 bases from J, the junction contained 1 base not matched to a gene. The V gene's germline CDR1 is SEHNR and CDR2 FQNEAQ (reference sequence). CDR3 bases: TGTGCCAGCAGCTTAATAGCGGGAGGGACAGATACGCAGTATTTT. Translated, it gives CASSLIAGGTDTQYF. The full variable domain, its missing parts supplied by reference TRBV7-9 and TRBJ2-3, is DTGVSQNPRHKITKRGQNVTFRCDPISEHNRLYWYRQTLGQGPEFLTYFQNEAQLEKSRLLSDRFSAERPKGSFSTLEIQRTEQGDSAMYLCASSLIAGGTDTQYFGPGTRLTVL.